These 5 T cell receptor beta chains were sequenced from one sample in a study of OX40 agonist ivuxolimab in advanced cancers. TCRdb's table, derived via immunoSEQ multiplex PCR, lists solely in-frame clones and lacks some. The data show 50,000 to 70,000 clones, around four fifths seen once. The specimen was CD4+ or CD8+ T cells sorted from blood, collected in a trial of the OX40 agonist ivuxolimab. These TCRs come from an adult with an advanced solid tumor such as melanoma, head and neck, liver or kidney cancer.

The genes are TRBV19 and TRBJ2-2, with D perhaps TRBD1 or TRBD2 (5 bases each). The CDR3 extends over 15 amino acids. Trimming took off 1 base at V and 9 bases at J, with 15 bases between the two ends. Germline CDR1 reads LNHDA; CDR2 reads SQIVND (reference sequence). The CDR3 protein is CASSIGQGRSRELFF. The CDR3 bases are TGTGCCAGTAGTATAGGCCAGGGACGGTCCCGGGAGCTGTTTTTT.

This rearrangement joins TRBV2 to TRBJ2-3, with a possible D match to TRBD2 (6 bases). Germline CDR1 SNHLY, CDR2 FYNNEI. This CDR3 has 13 residues. Trimming removed 6 bases at V and 10 bases at J, with 17 bases between. The CDR3 is CASSETRREAQYF. CDR3 in DNA: TGTGCCAGCAGCGAGACGAGGAGGGAGGCGCAGTATTTT.

V usage is TRBV6-5 and J usage is TRBJ2-7, with a possible D match to TRBD1 (7 bases). Germline V lookup: CDR1 MNHEY, CDR2 SVGAGI. Trimming removed 5 bases at V and 2 bases at J, with 16 bases between. CDR3 length: 15 residues. CDR3: CASSLQGGRPYEQYF. The CDR3 DNA reads TGTGCCAGCAGTCTCCAGGGGGGACGCCCCTACGAGCAGTACTTC.

The gene calls are TRBV7-9 and TRBJ1-1, with D possibly matching TRBD1 (6 bases). The germline V gene encodes CDR1 SEHNR and CDR2 FQNEAQ (reference sequence). V shed 0 bases and J shed 7 bases, with 9 bases lying between them. This CDR3 comprises 13 residues. CDR3 residues: CASSLAYRDEAFF. CDR3 sequence (DNA): TGTGCCAGCAGCTTAGCCTACAGGGATGAAGCTTTCTTT. Full variable domain (outside the CDR3, taken from reference TRBV7-9 and TRBJ1-1): DTGVSQNPRHKITKRGQNVTFRCDPISEHNRLYWYRQTLGQGPEFLTYFQNEAQLEKSRLLSDRFSAERPKGSFSTLEIQRTEQGDSAMYLCASSLAYRDEAFFGQGTRLTVV.

In DNA form, the CDR3 reads TGTGCCAGCAGTCCCCTTACAGGGGTGACGCCCCAGCATTTT. Translation gives CASSPLTGVTPQHF. This chain links TRBV28 with TRBJ1-5, with 7 bases aligning to TRBD1. Germline V gives CDR1 MDHEN, CDR2 SYDVKM. The V segment lost 5 bases and the J segment 9 bases; nucleotides outside the gene matches: 10. The CDR3 length is 14 residues. Full variable domain (rest looked up from reference TRBV28 and TRBJ1-5): DVKVTQSSRYLVKRTGEKVFLECVQDMDHENMFWYRQDPGLGLRLIYFSYDVKMKEKGDIPEGYSVSREKKERFSLILESASTNQTSMYLCASSPLTGVTPQHFGDGTRLSIL.